This passage covers 2 T cell receptor beta chains from one sample sequenced in a study of blood T cell repertoires in COVID-19. TCRdb keeps only in-frame clones here, not all; method: immunoSEQ multiplex PCR. The table lists under 150,000 clones, 80% to 85% of them singletons. What was sequenced was PBMCs or T cells enriched from blood (not recorded which). These receptors all come from a woman aged 45-65 years who had been exposed to COVID-19.

The chain couples TRBV7-8 to TRBJ1-2; 7 bases line up with TRBD1. The V and J ends lost 1 base and 8 bases, in that order; junction bases with no gene match: 7. This CDR3 is built from 14 residues. Germline CDR1 is SGHVS and CDR2 is FQNEAQ. This CDR3 reads CASSLGAGTDGYTF. CDR3 DNA: TGTGCCAGCAGCTTAGGGGCCGGGACAGACGGCTACACCTTC.

V is TRBV30 and J is TRBJ2-1; 7 bases line up with TRBD2. Germline-derived CDR1 and CDR2 are GTSNPN and SVGIG (reference sequence). The ends lost 4 bases at V and 7 bases at J; junction bases unmatched: 7. This CDR3 spans 13 amino acids. CDR3 amino acids: CAWTVGGSNEQFF. The CDR3 DNA reads TGTGCCTGGACTGTAGGCGGGAGTAATGAGCAGTTCTTC.